This T cell receptor (beta chain) was identified during a study of blood T cell repertoires in COVID-19. Sequenced by immunoSEQ multiplex PCR; TCRdb stores in-frame clones only, minus some. This table has roughly 390,000 clones, around 87% appearing once. Sequenced input: peripheral blood. The sequence was obtained from a woman aged 25-40 years with COVID-19, enrolled during active disease.

The CDR3 bases are TGCGCCAGCAGCCCCGGCCCTAAACGGGGGAATGAGCAGTTCTTC. Translated, it gives CASSPGPKRGNEQFF. V usage is TRBV5-1 and J usage is TRBJ2-1, with D possibly being TRBD2 (6 bases). Germline-derived CDR1 and CDR2 are SGHRS and YFSETQ. V gave up 4 bases and J gave up 7 bases, with 18 bases separating them. This CDR3 is built from 15 residues. The full variable domain, completed using reference TRBV5-1 and TRBJ2-1, is KAGVTQTPRYLIKTRGQQVTLSCSPISGHRSVSWYQQTPGQGLQFLFEYFSETQRNKGNFPGRFSGRQFSNSRSEMNVSTLELGDSALYLCASSPGPKRGNEQFFGPGTRLTVL.